This is a list of T cell receptor beta chains from one sample in a study of blood T cells in healthy people across ages. MiXCR, run by TCRdb on the 5' RACE reads, gives a single entry per CDR3 protein. Of roughly 1,000,000 distinct CDR3 sequences listed, 25% are singletons. This sample also appeared in a second study, on T cells of mothers and their children.

Sequences were obtained from blood. The receptor set was obtained from a girl aged 2 to 9 in good health. Each CDR3 is given with its conserved first and last residue. Each record gives: J gene, clone size, V gene, D gene, CDR3 DNA, CDR3 protein. D genes are given only for firm matches. Some rows have no size entry. The others give once, few or many, or a class for an expanded clone.

TRBJ1-1	few	TRBV6-2/TRBV6-3	.	TGTGCCAGCCGACTTCCAGCGATATCTGAAGCTTTCTTT	CASRLPAISEAFF
TRBJ2-7	few	TRBV12-3/TRBV12-4	TRBD1	TGTGCCACCTCTTCAATCCGGGACAGCACCTACGAGCAGTACTTC	CATSSIRDSTYEQYF
TRBJ2-3	few	TRBV3-1	.	TGTGCCAGCAGCCAAGGGACGCCAACTAGCACAGATACGCAGTATTTT	CASSQGTPTSTDTQYF
TRBJ1-1	few	TRBV5-1	.	TGCGCCAGCAGCTTGGACAGAATCACTGAAGCTTTCTTT	CASSLDRITEAFF
TRBJ1-6	.	TRBV2	.	TGTGCCAGCAAAGCAAATAATTCACCCCTCCACTTT	CASKANNSPLHF
TRBJ2-4	.	TRBV5-1	.	TGCGCCAGCAGCTATTACTCCGGGACATGGAACATTCAGTACTTC	CASSYYSGTWNIQYF
TRBJ2-7	few	TRBV3-1	.	TGTGCCAGCAGCCAAGACCTCGAAGTATCAGGGCAGTACTTC	CASSQDLEVSGQYF
TRBJ2-4	.	TRBV27	.	TGTGCCAGCAGTTTAAGGGGGGGAGGGGGCATTCAGTACTTC	CASSLRGGGGIQYF
TRBJ1-3	.	TRBV6-5	TRBD1	TGTGCCAGCGCCCCCTACGGGGGACAGTCCCTTCATTTT	CASAPYGGQSLHF
TRBJ2-3	.	TRBV9	TRBD1	TGTGCCAGCAGCGACGAGGGACAGGGGGTGACTGATACGCAGTATTTT	CASSDEGQGVTDTQYF
TRBJ2-3	.	TRBV20-1	.	TGCAGTGCGCCTATTACAGGGTGGGCAGATACGCAGTATTTT	CSAPITGWADTQYF
TRBJ2-2	.	TRBV3-1	.	TGTGCCAGCAGCCAAGATGTCGCGTTTAGGGGTTACGACACCGGGGAGCTGTTTTTT	CASSQDVAFRGYDTGELFF
TRBJ2-5	few	TRBV5-1	.	TGCGCCAGCAGCCCCGGGATAACAGAAGAGACCCAGTACTTC	CASSPGITEETQYF
TRBJ1-5	.	TRBV25-1	.	TGTGCCAGCAGTGAAGAACGGGGAGATCAGCCCCAGCATTTT	CASSEERGDQPQHF
TRBJ1-1	few	TRBV29-1	.	TGCAGCGTAGACGTACAGGGTATGAACACTGAAGCTTTCTTT	CSVDVQGMNTEAFF
TRBJ2-4	few	TRBV12-3/TRBV12-4	TRBD2	TGTGCCAGCAGTTTTAGCGGGTCACGCATTCAGTACTTC	CASSFSGSRIQYF
TRBJ2-1	.	TRBV29-1	.	TGCAGCGTGTTGGGTGGATTCTACAATGAGCAGTTCTTC	CSVLGGFYNEQFF
TRBJ2-1	.	TRBV13	TRBD2	TGTGCCAGCAGCTTATTCGGGGGGGCGGAGATTGAGCAGTTCTTC	CASSLFGGAEIEQFF
TRBJ2-1	.	TRBV20-1	.	TGCAGTGGGGATACGGGCTTGAGTGAGCAGTTCTTC	CSGDTGLSEQFF
TRBJ1-5	few	TRBV27	TRBD1	TGTGCCAGCAGTGAGGGGACAGGGATAAACAATCAGCCCCAGCATTTT	CASSEGTGINNQPQHF
TRBJ1-4	.	TRBV29-1	.	TGCAGCGTTGTGGGGGGGCTCGATGAAAAACTGTTTTTT	CSVVGGLDEKLFF
TRBJ2-7	.	TRBV3-1	TRBD2	TGTGCCAGCAGCCAAGATCTGGGACTAGCGGGAAACGAGCAGTACTTC	CASSQDLGLAGNEQYF
TRBJ2-7	.	TRBV28	TRBD1	TGTGCCAGCAGCAAGGCCGGAGGACAGGGCCACTACGAGCAGTACTTC	CASSKAGGQGHYEQYF
TRBJ1-4	.	TRBV9	TRBD1	TGTGCCAGCAGCTCTTCCGGGACAGGGGATGAAAAACTGTTTTTT	CASSSSGTGDEKLFF
TRBJ1-1	.	TRBV12-3/TRBV12-4	TRBD1	TGTGCCAGCAGGAGGACAGGGGGCAGGGGGAACACTGAAGCTTTCTTT	CASRRTGGRGNTEAFF
TRBJ1-1	few	TRBV29-1	.	TGCAGCGTTGCGGACATCCAGAACACTGAAGCTTTCTTT	CSVADIQNTEAFF
TRBJ2-5	.	TRBV28	.	TGTGCCAGCGGGGGTCTACTAGACAGTCATTACCAAGAGACCCAGTACTTC	CASGGLLDSHYQETQYF